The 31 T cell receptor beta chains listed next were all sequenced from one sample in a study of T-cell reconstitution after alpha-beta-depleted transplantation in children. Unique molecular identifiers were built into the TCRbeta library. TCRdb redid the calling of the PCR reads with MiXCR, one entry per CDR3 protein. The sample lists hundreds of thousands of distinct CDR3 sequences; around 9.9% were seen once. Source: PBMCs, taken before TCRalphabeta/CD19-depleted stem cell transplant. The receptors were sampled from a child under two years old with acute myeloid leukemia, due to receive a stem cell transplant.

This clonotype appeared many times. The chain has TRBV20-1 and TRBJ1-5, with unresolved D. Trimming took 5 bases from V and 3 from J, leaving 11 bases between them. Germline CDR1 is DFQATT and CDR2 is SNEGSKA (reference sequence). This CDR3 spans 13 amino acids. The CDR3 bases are TGCAGTGCTTCCGGGTGGGTCAATCAGCCCCAGCATTTT. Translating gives CSASGWVNQPQHF.

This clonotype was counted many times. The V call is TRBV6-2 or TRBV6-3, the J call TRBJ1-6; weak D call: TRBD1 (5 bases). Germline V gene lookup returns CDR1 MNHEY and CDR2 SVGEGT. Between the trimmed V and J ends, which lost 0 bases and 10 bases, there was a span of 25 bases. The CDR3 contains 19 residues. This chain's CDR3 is CASSYSPRDAFLPASPLHF. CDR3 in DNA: TGTGCCAGCAGTTACTCGCCCAGGGATGCTTTTTTGCCCGCCTCACCCCTCCACTTT.

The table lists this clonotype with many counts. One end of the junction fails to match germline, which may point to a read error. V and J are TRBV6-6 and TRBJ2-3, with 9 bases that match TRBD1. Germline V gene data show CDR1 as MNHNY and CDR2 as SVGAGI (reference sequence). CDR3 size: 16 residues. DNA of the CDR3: TGTGCCAGCCGTTACCGGGACAGGGAGTCCACAGATACGCAGTATTTT. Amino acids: CASRYRDRESTDTQYF.

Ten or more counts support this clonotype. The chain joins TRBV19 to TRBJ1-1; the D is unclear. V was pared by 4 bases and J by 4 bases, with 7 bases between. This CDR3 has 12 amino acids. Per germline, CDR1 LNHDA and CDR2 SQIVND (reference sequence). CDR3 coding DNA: TGTGCCAGTAGTAGAAAGGGCACTGAAGCTTTCTTT. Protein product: CASSRKGTEAFF.

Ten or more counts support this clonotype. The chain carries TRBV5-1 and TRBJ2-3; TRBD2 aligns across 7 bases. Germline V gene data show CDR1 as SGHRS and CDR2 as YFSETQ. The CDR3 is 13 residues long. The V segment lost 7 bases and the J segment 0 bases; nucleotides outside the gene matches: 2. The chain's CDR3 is CASRGGSTDTQYF. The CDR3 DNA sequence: TGCGCCAGCCGCGGGGGTAGCACAGATACGCAGTATTTT.

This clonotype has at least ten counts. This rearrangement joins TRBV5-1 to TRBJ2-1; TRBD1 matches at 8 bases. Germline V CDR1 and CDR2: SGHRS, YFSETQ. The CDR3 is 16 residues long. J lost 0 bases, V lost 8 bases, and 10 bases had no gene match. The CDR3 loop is CASQIQGASSYNEQFF. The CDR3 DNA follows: TGCGCCAGTCAAATCCAGGGGGCCAGCTCCTACAATGAGCAGTTCTTC.

CDR3 in amino acids: CASSKTGAGEQYF. The CDR3, as DNA: TGTGCCAGCAGCAAGACAGGGGCTGGCGAGCAGTACTTC. V gene TRBV3-1 combines with J gene TRBJ2-7; 8 bases fit TRBD1. After removal of 5 bases from V and 6 bases from J, the junction contained 6 bases not matched to a gene. CDR3 length: 13 amino acids. Germline loops: CDR1 LGHDT, CDR2 YNNKEL (reference sequence).

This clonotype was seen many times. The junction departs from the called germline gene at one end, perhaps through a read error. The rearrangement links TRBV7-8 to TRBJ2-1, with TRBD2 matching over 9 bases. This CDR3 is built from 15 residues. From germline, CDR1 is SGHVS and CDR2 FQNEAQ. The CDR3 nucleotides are TGTGCCAGCAGCCTAGCGGGACTCGGGTACAATGAGCAGTTCTTC. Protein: CASSLAGLGYNEQFF.

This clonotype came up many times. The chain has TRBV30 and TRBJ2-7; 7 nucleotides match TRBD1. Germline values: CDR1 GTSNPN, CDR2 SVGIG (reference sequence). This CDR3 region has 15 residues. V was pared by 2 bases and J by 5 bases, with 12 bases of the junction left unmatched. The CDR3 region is CAWSPLQGYTHEQYF. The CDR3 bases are TGTGCCTGGAGTCCCCTACAGGGGTATACGCACGAGCAGTACTTC.

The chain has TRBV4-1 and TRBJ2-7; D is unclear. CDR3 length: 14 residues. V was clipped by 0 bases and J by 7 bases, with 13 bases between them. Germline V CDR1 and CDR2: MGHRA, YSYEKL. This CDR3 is CASSQERGPLEQYF. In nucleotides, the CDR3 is TGCGCCAGCAGCCAAGAGCGAGGTCCTCTGGAGCAGTACTTC.

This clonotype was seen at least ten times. CDR3 sequence: CASSSAGQGPNEKLFF. Written as DNA, the CDR3 is TGTGCCAGCAGTTCAGCGGGACAGGGTCCTAATGAAAAACTGTTTTTT. This sequence joins TRBV7-9 and TRBJ1-4; TRBD1 aligns across 9 bases. Germline V lookup: CDR1 SEHNR, CDR2 FQNEAQ (reference sequence). With 6 bases clipped from V and 3 bases from J, the junction kept 8 bases outside the gene matches. There are 16 residues in the CDR3. Full variable domain (rest looked up from reference TRBV7-9 and TRBJ1-4): DTGVSQNPRHKITKRGQNVTFRCDPISEHNRLYWYRQTLGQGPEFLTYFQNEAQLEKSRLLSDRFSAERPKGSFSTLEIQRTEQGDSAMYLCASSSAGQGPNEKLFFGSGTQLSVL.

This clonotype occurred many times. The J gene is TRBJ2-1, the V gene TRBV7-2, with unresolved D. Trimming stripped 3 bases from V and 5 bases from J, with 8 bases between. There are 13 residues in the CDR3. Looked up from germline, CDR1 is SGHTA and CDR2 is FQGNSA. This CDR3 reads CASSFGPDNEQFF. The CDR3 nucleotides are TGTGCCAGCAGCTTTGGTCCCGACAATGAGCAGTTCTTC.

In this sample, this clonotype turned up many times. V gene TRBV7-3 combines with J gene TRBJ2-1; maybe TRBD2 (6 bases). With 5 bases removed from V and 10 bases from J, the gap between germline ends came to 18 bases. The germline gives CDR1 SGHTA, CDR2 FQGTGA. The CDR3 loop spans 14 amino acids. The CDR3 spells CASSTSSPGGEQFF. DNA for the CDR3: TGTGCCAGCAGCACGTCTAGCCCCGGGGGAGAGCAGTTCTTC.

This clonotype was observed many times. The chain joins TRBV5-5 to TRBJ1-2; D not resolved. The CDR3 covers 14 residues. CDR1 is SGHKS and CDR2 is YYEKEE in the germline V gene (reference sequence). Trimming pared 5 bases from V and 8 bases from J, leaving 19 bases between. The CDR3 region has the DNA TGTGCCAGCAGTTTTACACCGGGAGGAGGAGGCTACACCTTC. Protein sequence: CASSFTPGGGGYTF.

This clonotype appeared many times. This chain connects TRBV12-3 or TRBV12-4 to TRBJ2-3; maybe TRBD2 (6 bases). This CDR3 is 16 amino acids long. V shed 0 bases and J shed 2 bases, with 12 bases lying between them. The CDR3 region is CASSLARDQNTDTQYF. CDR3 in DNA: TGTGCCAGCAGTTTAGCGCGGGACCAAAACACAGATACGCAGTATTTT.

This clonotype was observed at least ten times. The CDR3 sequence: CASSLGIDNEQFF. The CDR3, as DNA: TGTGCCAGCAGCTTAGGTATAGACAATGAGCAGTTCTTC. The J gene is TRBJ2-1, the V gene TRBV11-3; no firm D call. The CDR3 spans 13 residues. V lost 1 base to trimming and J lost 5 bases, with 6 bases between them. Germline V gene data show CDR1 as SGHNT and CDR2 as YENEEA.

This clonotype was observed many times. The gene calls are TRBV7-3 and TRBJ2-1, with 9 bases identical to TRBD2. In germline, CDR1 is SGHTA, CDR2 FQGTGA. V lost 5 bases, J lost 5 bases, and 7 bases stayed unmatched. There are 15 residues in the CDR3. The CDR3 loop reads CASSPRLAAHNEQFF. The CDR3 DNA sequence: TGTGCCAGCAGCCCCCGACTAGCGGCCCACAATGAGCAGTTCTTC. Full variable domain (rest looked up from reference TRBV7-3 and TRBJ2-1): GAGVSQTPSNKVTEKGKYVELRCDPISGHTALYWYRQSLGQGPEFLIYFQGTGAADDSGLPNDRFFAVRPEGSVSTLKIQRTERGDSAVYLCASSPRLAAHNEQFFGPGTRLTVL.

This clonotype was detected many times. The CDR3 bases are TGCAGCGAAGCCGGGACTAGCACAGATACGCAGTATTTT. Amino acid sequence: CSEAGTSTDTQYF. The chain has TRBV29-1 and TRBJ2-3, with a possible D match to TRBD2 (6 bases). The V gene's germline CDR1 is SQVTM and CDR2 ANQGSEA. With 7 bases removed from V and 0 bases from J, the gap between germline ends came to 11 bases. CDR3 length: 13 amino acids.

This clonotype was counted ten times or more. As DNA, the CDR3 is TGTGCCAGCAGCCAGACACTCAGCGTTAATGAGCAGTTCTTC. It is translated as CASSQTLSVNEQFF. The chain employs TRBV14 and TRBJ2-1; D is unclear. Germline CDR1 reads SGHDN; CDR2 reads FVKESK. V gave up 3 bases and J gave up 7 bases, with 13 bases separating them. This CDR3 is built from 14 residues. The variable domain in full, with the rest retrieved from reference TRBV14 and TRBJ2-1, is EAGVTQFPSHSVIEKGQTVTLRCDPISGHDNLYWYRRVMGKEIKFLLHFVKESKQDESGMPNNRFLAERTGGTYSTLKVQPAELEDSGVYFCASSQTLSVNEQFFGPGTRLTVL.

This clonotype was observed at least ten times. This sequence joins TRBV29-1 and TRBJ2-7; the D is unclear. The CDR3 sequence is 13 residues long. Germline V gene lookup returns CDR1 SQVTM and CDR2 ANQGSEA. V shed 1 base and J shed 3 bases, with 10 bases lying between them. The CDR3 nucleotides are TGCAGCGTTGAAGGCCCCCGAAACTACGAGCAGTACTTC. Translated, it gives CSVEGPRNYEQYF.

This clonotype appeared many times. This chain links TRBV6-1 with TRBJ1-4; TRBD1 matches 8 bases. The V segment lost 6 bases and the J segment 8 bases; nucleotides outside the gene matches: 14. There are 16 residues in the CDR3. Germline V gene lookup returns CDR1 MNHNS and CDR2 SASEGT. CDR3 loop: CASSASGTGEGEKLFF. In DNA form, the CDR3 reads TGTGCCAGCAGCGCTAGCGGGACAGGAGAGGGGGAAAAACTGTTTTTT.

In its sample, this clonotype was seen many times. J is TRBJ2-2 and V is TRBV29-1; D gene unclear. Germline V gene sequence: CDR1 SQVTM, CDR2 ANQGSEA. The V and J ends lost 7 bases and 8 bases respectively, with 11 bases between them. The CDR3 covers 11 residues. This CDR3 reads CSGLALGELFF. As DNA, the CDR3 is TGCAGCGGACTGGCCTTGGGGGAGCTGTTTTTT.

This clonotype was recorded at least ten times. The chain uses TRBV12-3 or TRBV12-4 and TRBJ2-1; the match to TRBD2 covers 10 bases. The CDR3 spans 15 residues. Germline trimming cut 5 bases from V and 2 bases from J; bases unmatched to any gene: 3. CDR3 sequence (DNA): TGTGCCAGCAGTCAACTAGCGGGGACCTACAATGAGCAGTTCTTC. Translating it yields CASSQLAGTYNEQFF.

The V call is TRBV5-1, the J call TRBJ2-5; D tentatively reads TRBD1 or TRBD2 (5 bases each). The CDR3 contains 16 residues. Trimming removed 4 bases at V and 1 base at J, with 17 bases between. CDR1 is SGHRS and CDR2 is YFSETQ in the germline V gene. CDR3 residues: CASSILGRGSQETQYF. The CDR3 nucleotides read TGCGCCAGCAGCATTCTGGGACGAGGCTCCCAAGAGACCCAGTACTTC.

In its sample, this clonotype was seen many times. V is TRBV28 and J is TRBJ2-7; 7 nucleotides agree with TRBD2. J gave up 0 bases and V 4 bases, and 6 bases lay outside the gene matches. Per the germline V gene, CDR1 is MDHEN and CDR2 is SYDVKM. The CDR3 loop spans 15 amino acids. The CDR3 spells CASSSQWGGSYEQYF. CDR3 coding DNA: TGTGCCAGCAGTTCTCAGTGGGGGGGCTCCTACGAGCAGTACTTC.

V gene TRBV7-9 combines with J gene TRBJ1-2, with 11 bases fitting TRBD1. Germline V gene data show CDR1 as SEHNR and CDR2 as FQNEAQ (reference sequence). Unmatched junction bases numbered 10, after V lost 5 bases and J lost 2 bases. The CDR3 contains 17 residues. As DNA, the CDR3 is TGTGCCAGCAGCGCGGGACAGGGGGGGTTGATAAACTATGGCTACACCTTC. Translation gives CASSAGQGGLINYGYTF.

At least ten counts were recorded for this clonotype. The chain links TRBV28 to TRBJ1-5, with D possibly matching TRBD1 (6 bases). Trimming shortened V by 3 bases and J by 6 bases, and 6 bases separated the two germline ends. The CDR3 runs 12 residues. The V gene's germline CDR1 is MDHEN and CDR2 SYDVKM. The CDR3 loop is CASSFRGQPQHF. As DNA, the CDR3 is TGTGCCAGCAGTTTCAGGGGTCAGCCCCAGCATTTT.

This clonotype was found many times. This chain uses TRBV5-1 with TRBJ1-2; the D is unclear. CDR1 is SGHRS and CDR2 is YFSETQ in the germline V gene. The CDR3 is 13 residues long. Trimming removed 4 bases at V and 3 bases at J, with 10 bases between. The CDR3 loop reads CASSAGPDYGYTF. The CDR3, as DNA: TGCGCCAGCAGCGCTGGACCCGACTATGGCTACACCTTC.

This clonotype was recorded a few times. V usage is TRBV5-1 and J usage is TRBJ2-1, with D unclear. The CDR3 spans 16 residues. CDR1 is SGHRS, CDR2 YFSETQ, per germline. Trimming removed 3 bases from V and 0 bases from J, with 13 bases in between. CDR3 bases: TGCGCCAGCAGCTGGACGGGCCGTAGCTCCTACAATGAGCAGTTCTTC. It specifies CASSWTGRSSYNEQFF.

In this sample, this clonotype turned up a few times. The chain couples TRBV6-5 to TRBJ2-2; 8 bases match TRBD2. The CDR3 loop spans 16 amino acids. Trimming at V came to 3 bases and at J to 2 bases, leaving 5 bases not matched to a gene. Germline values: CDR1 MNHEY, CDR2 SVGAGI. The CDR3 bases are TGTGCCAGCAGTTATCCCGGGACTAGAAACACCGGGGAGCTGTTTTTT. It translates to CASSYPGTRNTGELFF.

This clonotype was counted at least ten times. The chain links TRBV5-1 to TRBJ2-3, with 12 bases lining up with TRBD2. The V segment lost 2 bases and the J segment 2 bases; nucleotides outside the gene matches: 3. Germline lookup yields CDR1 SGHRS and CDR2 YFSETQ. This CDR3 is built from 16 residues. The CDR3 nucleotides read TGCGCCAGCAGCTTTAGACTAGCGGGAGCCACAGATACGCAGTATTTT. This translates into CASSFRLAGATDTQYF. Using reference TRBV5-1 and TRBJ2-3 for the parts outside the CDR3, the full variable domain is KAGVTQTPRYLIKTRGQQVTLSCSPISGHRSVSWYQQTPGQGLQFLFEYFSETQRNKGNFPGRFSGRQFSNSRSEMNVSTLELGDSALYLCASSFRLAGATDTQYFGPGTRLTVL.